This TCR beta chain was sequenced during a study of T cell responses to AZD1222 COVID-19 vaccine (dated by TCRdb to about 2021). Broadly, across the study: AZD1222 recipients with second doses at about 4 weeks or about 12 weeks were pooled, because spike-specific TCR depth and breadth did not differ between schedules. A total of roughly 240 trial participants underwent TCR sequencing, of whom about 210 received two doses of AZD1222 and 26 received two doses of the MenACWY control vaccine. Trial participants were enrolled into age subgroups of 18-55, 56-69 and 70-plus years, which contained 148, 28 and 57 TCR-sequenced participants, respectively. Broader findings and caveats from the paper: The vaccine-associated CD4 TCRs covered the entire spike protein, and the dominant responses fell in regions 160-218 and 743-854. Conclusions about previously exposed vaccinees were limited because only 6 or 7 AZD1222 recipients were SARS-CoV-2 seropositive at baseline. Spike-specific TCR breadth and depth rose significantly after two AZD1222 doses compared with day 0 and with MenACWY recipients. Reportedly, almost half of the unique spike-specific TCRs recognized epitopes lying outside the regions that are mutated in the B.1.351 and B.1.1.7 variants. Most participants were white British and females outnumbered males, and the authors suggested that clonal diversity may have been underestimated. The 56-69-year group was small, and its depth increase did not reach significance, likely because of low power. Because no day 14 peak-response samples were available, repertoires were characterized only after the peak T cell response.

V lost 10 bases and J lost 6 bases; the stretch between them is 16 bases long. The germline V gene (reference sequence) specifies SEHNR as CDR1 and FQNEAQ as CDR2. The CDR3 has 13 amino acids, counting the end cysteine and phenylalanine. Only the CDR3 DNA stays, 39 bases, in frame from base 1. A note on this clone: Its specific antigen is unknown. Nothing much larger sits one base from this clone, and base qualities are not available.

The CDR3 regions of human TCRbeta chains were analyzed by immunosequencing. From the authors' description of their analysis: TCRs in the repertoires were compared against a reference library of SARS-CoV-2-specific TCRs that had been generated with the MIRA antigen-specificity platform. Breadth meant the fraction of unique TCRs that were SARS-CoV-2-associated, whereas depth meant the fraction of total T cells that were SARS-CoV-2-associated. Each spike-specific TCR was assigned to its reactive spike region and to a CD4 or CD8 class using the MIRA data. Log10-transformed breadth and depth values were compared by one-way ANOVA with Sidak's multiple comparisons tests. The source is immuneACCESS, and TCRdb retained only in-frame sequences with V and J called. Part of the clones is not carried over; for the studies checked, unresolved V genes explain less than half of this, and the remainder is unexplained. V, J and clone size are those of that table, while D and trimming were read from the DNA. The sample records some 120,000 clones, around 90% of which are singletons. Approximately 1.6% of the sample goes to the ten largest clones.

This specimen's time point label, interpreted: baseline before first vaccination. Vaccinee samples were obtained from the UK trials COV001 and COV002, which included a single-blind randomized controlled phase 2/3 trial of AZD1222 (ChAdOx1 nCoV-19) in healthy adults. For TCRbeta chain sequencing, PBMC samples were collected from trial participants at day 0 and at day 28 after the second dose. The chain was built from TRBV7-9 and TRBJ2-1; matching of 6 bases hints at TRBD2 as the D gene. Sequenced here: peripheral blood, sampled on day 0 of AZD1222 vaccination. The receptor's source is an adult in good health. The CDR3 protein sequence reads: CATRRGAPNEQFF. The DNA sequence reads TGTGCCACTCGGAGGGGAGCCCCCAATGAGCAGTTCTTC.